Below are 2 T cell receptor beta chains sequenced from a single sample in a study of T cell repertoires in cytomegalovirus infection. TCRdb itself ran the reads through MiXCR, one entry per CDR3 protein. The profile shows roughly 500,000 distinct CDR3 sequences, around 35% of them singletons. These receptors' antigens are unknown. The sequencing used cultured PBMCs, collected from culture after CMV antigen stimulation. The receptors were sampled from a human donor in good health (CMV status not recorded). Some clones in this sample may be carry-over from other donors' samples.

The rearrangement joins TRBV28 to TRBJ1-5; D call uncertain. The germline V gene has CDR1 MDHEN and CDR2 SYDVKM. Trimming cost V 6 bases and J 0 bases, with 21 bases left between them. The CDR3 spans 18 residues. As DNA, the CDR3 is TGTGCCAGCAGCAGACGGATACCCCGGCATAATAGCAATCAGCCCCAGCATTTT. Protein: CASSRRIPRHNSNQPQHF. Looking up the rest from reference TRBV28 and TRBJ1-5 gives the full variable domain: DVKVTQSSRYLVKRTGEKVFLECVQDMDHENMFWYRQDPGLGLRLIYFSYDVKMKEKGDIPEGYSVSREKKERFSLILESASTNQTSMYLCASSRRIPRHNSNQPQHFGDGTRLSIL.

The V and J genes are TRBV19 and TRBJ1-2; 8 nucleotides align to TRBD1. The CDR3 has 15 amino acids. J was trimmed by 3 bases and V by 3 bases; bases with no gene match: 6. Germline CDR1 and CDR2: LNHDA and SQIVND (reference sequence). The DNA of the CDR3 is TGTGCCAGTAGTATCCCTCAGGGGGCTGACTATGGCTACACCTTC. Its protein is CASSIPQGADYGYTF. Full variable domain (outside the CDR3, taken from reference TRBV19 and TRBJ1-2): DGGITQSPKYLFRKEGQNVTLSCEQNLNHDAMYWYRQDPGQGLRLIYYSQIVNDFQKGDIAEGYSVSREKKESFPLTVTSAQKNPTAFYLCASSIPQGADYGYTFGSGTRLTVV.